Below, 30 T cell receptor beta chains from the same sample are listed, as sequenced in a study of Graves' ophthalmopathy and Graves' hyperthyroidism. For repertoire sequencing, the TCR beta CDR3 regions were amplified from RNA transcripts. The first-round RT-PCR employed HTBI primers together with the Qiagen OneStep RT-PCR kit. A multiplex PCR was then performed as the second round. A single record per CDR3 protein comes from TCRdb applying MiXCR to the multiplex PCR reads. In the table there are almost 400,000 distinct CDR3 sequences, about 18% of which are singletons. The sequencing input was peripheral blood. The receptors come from a woman younger than 35 with Graves' ophthalmopathy.

This clonotype was observed a single time. The chain combines TRBV10-1 with TRBJ2-7, with 8 bases that match TRBD2. V gave up 2 bases and J gave up 4 bases; unmatched junction bases: 7. Germline CDR1 is WNHNN and CDR2 is SYGVQD (reference sequence). CDR3 length equals 15 residues. The CDR3 here is CASSEGVAGTYEQYF. The CDR3 DNA reads as TGCGCCAGCAGTGAGGGGGTAGCGGGAACTTACGAGCAGTACTTC.

This clonotype came up many times. This sequence joins TRBV20-1 and TRBJ2-7; the match to TRBD2 covers 9 bases. The CDR3 is 15 residues long. Per the germline V gene, CDR1 is DFQATT and CDR2 is SNEGSKA (reference sequence). J was trimmed by 2 bases and V by 0 bases; bases with no gene match: 5. The CDR3 region is CSARDRERGAYEQYF. CDR3 DNA sequence: TGCAGTGCTAGAGATCGGGAGCGGGGGGCCTACGAGCAGTACTTC.

The sample holds many counts of this clonotype. The rearrangement joins TRBV7-2 to TRBJ2-7; 7 positions match TRBD2. Germline values: CDR1 SGHTA, CDR2 FQGNSA. CDR3 size: 15 residues. V lost 4 bases and J lost 4; bases outside the gene matches: 10. This CDR3 reads CASSWRSGTGYEQYF. In nucleotides, the CDR3 is TGTGCCAGCAGCTGGAGAAGCGGGACTGGATACGAGCAGTACTTC. Full variable domain (outside the CDR3, taken from reference TRBV7-2 and TRBJ2-7): GAGVSQSPSNKVTEKGKDVELRCDPISGHTALYWYRQSLGQGLEFLIYFQGNSAPDKSGLPSDRFSAERTGGSVSTLTIQRTQQEDSAVYLCASSWRSGTGYEQYFGPGTRLTVT.

This clonotype was counted many times. J is TRBJ1-2 and V is TRBV27; TRBD1 might be the D (5 bases). The CDR3 totals 12 residues. V dropped 7 bases and J dropped 11 bases, with 17 bases sitting between them. Germline loops: CDR1 MNHEY, CDR2 SMNVEV (reference sequence). In DNA, the CDR3 is TGTGCCAGCATGCCTCGATGGGGGGGATACACCTTC. Amino acids: CASMPRWGGYTF.

The CDR3 loop reads CSALLAGGPYEQYF. CDR3 nucleotides: TGCAGTGCCCTACTAGCGGGGGGTCCCTACGAGCAGTACTTC. The gene calls are TRBV20-1 and TRBJ2-7; the match to TRBD2 covers 12 bases. Trimming removed 6 bases from V and 2 bases from J; junction bases left unmatched: 5. The CDR3 length is 14 residues. The V gene's germline CDR1 is DFQATT and CDR2 SNEGSKA (reference sequence).

This clonotype was picked up many times. The chain carries TRBV19 and TRBJ1-5; D not resolved. CDR3 length: 15 amino acids. CDR1 is LNHDA, CDR2 SQIVND, per germline (reference sequence). V was trimmed by 3 bases and J by 0 bases, leaving 9 bases between them. The CDR3 loop is CASSMRVDSNQPQHF. CDR3 bases: TGTGCCAGTAGTATGAGGGTAGATAGCAATCAGCCCCAGCATTTT.

This clonotype was seen repeatedly, ten times or more. This chain's CDR3 is CASRFSNTEAFF. The CDR3 region has the DNA TGTGCCAGCCGTTTCTCGAACACTGAAGCTTTCTTT. The chain uses TRBV6-5 and TRBJ1-1, with D hard to call. Germline CDR1 and CDR2: MNHEY and SVGAGI. The CDR3 consists of 12 residues. Trimming pared 8 bases from V and 1 base from J, leaving 8 bases between.

Many counts were recorded for this clonotype. The gene calls are TRBV4-1 and TRBJ1-6; 9 bases agree with TRBD1. Germline V gene data show CDR1 as MGHRA and CDR2 as YSYEKL. The J segment lost 11 bases and the V segment lost 0 bases, leaving 17 bases of the junction unmatched. The CDR3 is 19 residues long. The CDR3 sequence is CASSQDLGVWGTGGPPLHF. The CDR3 DNA sequence: TGCGCCAGCAGCCAAGATCTCGGGGTCTGGGGTACAGGGGGCCCACCCCTCCACTTT.

This clonotype occurred many times. The rearrangement joins TRBV27 to TRBJ2-5, with a possible D match to TRBD1 (5 bases). The V gene lost 8 bases and the J gene lost 4 bases, with 23 bases spanning the gap. CDR1 and CDR2 from the germline V gene are MNHEY and SMNVEV (reference sequence). The CDR3 is 16 amino acids. CDR3 bases: TGTGCCAGCTCCTCCCCCAAGGAATGGGGCGTAGAGACCCAGTACTTC. It codes for CASSSPKEWGVETQYF.

This clonotype was counted at least ten times. The J gene is TRBJ1-1, the V gene TRBV20-1; D ambiguous. Germline lookup yields CDR1 DFQATT and CDR2 SNEGSKA (reference sequence). The CDR3 spans 14 residues. V was shortened by 0 bases and J by 2 bases, with 10 bases between the two germline ends. CDR3 in DNA: TGCAGTGCTAGAGATCAACGGTTTAACACTGAAGCTTTCTTT. It codes for CSARDQRFNTEAFF.

V gene TRBV12-3 or TRBV12-4 combines with J gene TRBJ2-7; TRBD1 might be the D (6 bases). V gave up 6 bases and J gave up 9 bases, with 15 bases separating them. CDR3 size: 12 residues. The CDR3 DNA sequence: TGTGCCAGCAGCCCCAACAGGGTTGGGCAGTACTTC. This encodes CASSPNRVGQYF.

The table lists this clonotype with many counts. The chain combines TRBV5-1 with TRBJ1-3, with a tentative D call TRBD1 (5 bases). CDR1 is SGHRS and CDR2 is YFSETQ in the germline V gene. Deletions cut 0 bases from V and 1 base from J, with 8 bases between. The CDR3 contains 15 residues. Here the CDR3 DNA reads TGCGCCAGCAGCTTGGCAACAGGTTCTGGAAACACCATATATTTT. The encoded protein is CASSLATGSGNTIYF.

This clonotype was seen repeatedly, ten times or more. The genes are TRBV29-1 and TRBJ2-2; 10 bases are a match to TRBD1. Trimming took 2 bases from V and 7 from J; bases not matched to a gene: 4. The CDR3 is 14 amino acids. Germline loops: CDR1 SQVTM, CDR2 ANQGSEA. The DNA of the CDR3 is TGCAGCGTTGAACGACAGGGGGCGGTCGGGGAGCTGTTTTTT. Its protein product is CSVERQGAVGELFF.

This clonotype came up many times. The chain's CDR3 is CASTLEGGMNTEAFF. DNA of the CDR3: TGTGCCAGCACCCTAGAGGGCGGGATGAACACTGAAGCTTTCTTT. The J gene is TRBJ1-1, the V gene TRBV11-2; D uncertain. This CDR3 contains 15 residues. The germline CDR1 and CDR2 sequences are SGHAT and FQNNGV. Trimming cost V 7 bases and J 0 bases, with 15 bases left between them. The full variable domain, its missing parts supplied by reference TRBV11-2 and TRBJ1-1, is EAGVAQSPRYKIIEKRQSVAFWCNPISGHATLYWYQQILGQGPKLLIQFQNNGVVDDSQLPKDRFSAERLKGVDSTLKIQPAKLEDSAVYLCASTLEGGMNTEAFFGQGTRLTVV.

This clonotype was observed at least ten times. J is TRBJ2-2 and V is TRBV5-6, with 9 bases fitting TRBD1. The V gene end was trimmed by 4 bases and the J gene end by 2 bases; junction bases not matched to a gene: 6. The CDR3 is 16 residues long. Germline loops: CDR1 SGHDT, CDR2 YYEEEE. In DNA, the CDR3 is TGTGCCAGCAGCCGGAGACAGGGGGGAAACACCGGGGAGCTGTTTTTT. This codes for CASSRRQGGNTGELFF.

In this sample, this clonotype turned up many times. The rearrangement joins TRBV29-1 to TRBJ2-5; unclear D gene. Germline CDR1 is SQVTM and CDR2 is ANQGSEA. The CDR3 is 11 amino acids. V lost 2 bases to trimming and J lost 5 bases, with 6 bases between them. CDR3 amino acids: CSVEPPETQYF. As DNA, the CDR3 is TGCAGCGTTGAACCCCCGGAGACCCAGTACTTC.

This clonotype was detected ten times or more. CDR3 bases: TGTGCCAGCACCGGGGGGCGGGCGAGCTACGAGCAGTACTTC. Protein: CASTGGRASYEQYF. The rearrangement uses TRBV11-2 and TRBJ2-7; a possible D gene is TRBD2 (7 bases). Between the trimmed V and J ends, which lost 7 bases and 3 bases, there was a span of 16 bases. Germline V gene sequence: CDR1 SGHAT, CDR2 FQNNGV. This CDR3 is 14 amino acids long. The variable domain in full, with the rest retrieved from reference TRBV11-2 and TRBJ2-7, is EAGVAQSPRYKIIEKRQSVAFWCNPISGHATLYWYQQILGQGPKLLIQFQNNGVVDDSQLPKDRFSAERLKGVDSTLKIQPAKLEDSAVYLCASTGGRASYEQYFGPGTRLTVT.

Of note for this clonotype: One junction end disagrees with the germline gene, perhaps due to a read error. The V and J genes are TRBV5-6 and TRBJ1-1, with a possible D match to TRBD1 (5 bases). Germline values: CDR1 SGHDT, CDR2 YYEEEE. CDR3 length: 16 residues. CDR3 protein: CANSLDWGLMNTEAFF. DNA of the CDR3: TGTGCCAACAGCTTGGATTGGGGCCTCATGAACACTGAAGCTTTCTTT.

The table lists this clonotype with many counts. This sequence joins TRBV19 and TRBJ1-1, with TRBD1 identical over 8 bases. CDR1 and CDR2 from the germline V gene are LNHDA and SQIVND (reference sequence). This CDR3 spans 13 amino acids. J lost 5 bases, V lost 6 bases, and 5 bases had no gene match. In DNA form, the CDR3 reads TGTGCCAGTAGAATAACAGGGGGTACTGAAGCTTTCTTT. Translation: CASRITGGTEAFF.

Ten or more counts support this clonotype. The chain carries TRBV6-2 or TRBV6-3 and TRBJ2-7, with D perhaps matching TRBD1 (6 bases). The CDR3 consists of 16 residues. The germline V gene encodes CDR1 MNHEY and CDR2 SVGEGT. V lost 0 bases and J lost 2, with 14 bases in between. The CDR3 DNA reads as TGTGCCAGCAGTTACTCGATTTGGGGGCAGCCCTACGAGCAGTACTTC. It encodes CASSYSIWGQPYEQYF.

This clonotype occurred many times. V is TRBV9 and J is TRBJ2-7; D not resolved. Trimming stripped 4 bases from V and 6 bases from J, with 20 bases between. The V gene's germline CDR1 is SGDLS and CDR2 YYNGEE. This CDR3 is 15 amino acids long. The CDR3 DNA reads TGTGCCAGCAGCCCCCTCTCCCTAAGATGGGGCGAGCAGTACTTC. This encodes CASSPLSLRWGEQYF.

This clonotype came up many times. V is TRBV27 and J is TRBJ1-6; possibly TRBD1 for D (6 bases). The CDR3 has 15 residues. V lost 5 bases, J lost 7 bases, and 15 bases lay in between. The germline CDR1 and CDR2 sequences are MNHEY and SMNVEV (reference sequence). The CDR3 DNA sequence: TGTGCCAGCAGTCCCGGGACACCCGGCAATTCACCCCTCCACTTT. This sequence encodes CASSPGTPGNSPLHF.

This clonotype was seen at least ten times. A read error may be the cause here, since a much bigger clone is one base away. In nucleotides, the CDR3 is TGTGTCAGCAGTTCCACGTCTCGGGCACCCCTCCACTTT. It is translated as CVSSSTSRAPLHF. The rearrangement joins TRBV6-1 to TRBJ1-6; no clear D gene. CDR1 MNHNS and CDR2 SASEGT come from the germline V gene. The CDR3 contains 13 residues.

This clonotype occurred many times. The chain joins TRBV11-1 to TRBJ2-7; TRBD1 matches 7 bases. Per germline, CDR1 SGHAT and CDR2 FQDESV (reference sequence). The CDR3 runs to 15 residues. V was pared by 5 bases and J by 2 bases, with 9 bases of the junction left unmatched. This chain's CDR3 is CASSPPGTVPYEQYF. DNA of the CDR3: TGTGCCAGCAGCCCACCCGGGACAGTCCCCTACGAGCAGTACTTC.

This clonotype has more than one count but fewer than ten. This sequence joins TRBV5-6 and TRBJ2-7; tentative D call: TRBD1 (6 bases). This CDR3 comprises 14 residues. V dropped 4 bases and J dropped 2 bases, with 13 bases sitting between them. CDR1 is SGHDT, CDR2 YYEEEE, per germline. CDR3: CASSPGTFPYEQYF. The DNA of the CDR3 is TGTGCCAGCAGCCCCGGGACATTCCCCTACGAGCAGTACTTC.

The sample holds many counts of this clonotype. This chain connects TRBV5-5 to TRBJ1-3; D uncertain. The CDR3 loop spans 15 amino acids. Trimming shortened V by 2 bases and J by 1 base, and 10 bases separated the two germline ends. Germline loops: CDR1 SGHKS, CDR2 YYEKEE (reference sequence). Here the CDR3 DNA reads TGTGCCAGCAGCTTTTCCCTTGGTTCTGGAAACACCATATATTTT. Translating gives CASSFSLGSGNTIYF.

This clonotype was seen many times. The CDR3 spells CASSERFRNTEAFF. The CDR3 region has the DNA TGTGCCAGCAGTGAAAGATTCAGAAACACTGAAGCTTTCTTT. The rearrangement joins TRBV2 to TRBJ1-1; no clear D. The CDR3 extends over 14 amino acids. V lost 2 bases and J lost 2, with 9 bases in between. From germline, CDR1 is SNHLY and CDR2 FYNNEI.

The chain combines TRBV4-3 with TRBJ2-7; D is possibly TRBD1 (6 bases). CDR1 and CDR2 (germline): LGHNA, YSLEER. V was clipped by 4 bases and J by 1 base, with 20 bases between them. This CDR3 comprises 17 residues. The CDR3 protein is CASSPSAWVRGSYEQYF. CDR3 DNA: TGCGCCAGCAGCCCCTCGGCCTGGGTGAGGGGGTCCTACGAGCAGTACTTC.

This clonotype was observed a few times. The rearrangement links TRBV6-1 to TRBJ2-2; 9 nucleotides align to TRBD2. V was clipped by 5 bases and J by 5 bases; unmatched bases: 12. The CDR3 is made up of 17 amino acids. Germline V gene sequence: CDR1 MNHNS, CDR2 SASEGT. The CDR3 sequence: CASSLNRLADSTGELFF. The DNA for the CDR3 is TGTGCCAGCAGTCTAAATCGACTAGCGGATTCTACCGGGGAGCTGTTTTTT.

This clonotype was recorded many times. The chain has TRBV12-3 or TRBV12-4 and TRBJ1-1, with D perhaps matching TRBD1 (5 bases). The length of the CDR3 is 13 residues. V was clipped by 9 bases and J by 2 bases, with 13 bases between them. CDR3 coding DNA: TGTGCCAGTAGGGGCTCCCCTAACACTGAAGCTTTCTTT. It is translated as CASRGSPNTEAFF.